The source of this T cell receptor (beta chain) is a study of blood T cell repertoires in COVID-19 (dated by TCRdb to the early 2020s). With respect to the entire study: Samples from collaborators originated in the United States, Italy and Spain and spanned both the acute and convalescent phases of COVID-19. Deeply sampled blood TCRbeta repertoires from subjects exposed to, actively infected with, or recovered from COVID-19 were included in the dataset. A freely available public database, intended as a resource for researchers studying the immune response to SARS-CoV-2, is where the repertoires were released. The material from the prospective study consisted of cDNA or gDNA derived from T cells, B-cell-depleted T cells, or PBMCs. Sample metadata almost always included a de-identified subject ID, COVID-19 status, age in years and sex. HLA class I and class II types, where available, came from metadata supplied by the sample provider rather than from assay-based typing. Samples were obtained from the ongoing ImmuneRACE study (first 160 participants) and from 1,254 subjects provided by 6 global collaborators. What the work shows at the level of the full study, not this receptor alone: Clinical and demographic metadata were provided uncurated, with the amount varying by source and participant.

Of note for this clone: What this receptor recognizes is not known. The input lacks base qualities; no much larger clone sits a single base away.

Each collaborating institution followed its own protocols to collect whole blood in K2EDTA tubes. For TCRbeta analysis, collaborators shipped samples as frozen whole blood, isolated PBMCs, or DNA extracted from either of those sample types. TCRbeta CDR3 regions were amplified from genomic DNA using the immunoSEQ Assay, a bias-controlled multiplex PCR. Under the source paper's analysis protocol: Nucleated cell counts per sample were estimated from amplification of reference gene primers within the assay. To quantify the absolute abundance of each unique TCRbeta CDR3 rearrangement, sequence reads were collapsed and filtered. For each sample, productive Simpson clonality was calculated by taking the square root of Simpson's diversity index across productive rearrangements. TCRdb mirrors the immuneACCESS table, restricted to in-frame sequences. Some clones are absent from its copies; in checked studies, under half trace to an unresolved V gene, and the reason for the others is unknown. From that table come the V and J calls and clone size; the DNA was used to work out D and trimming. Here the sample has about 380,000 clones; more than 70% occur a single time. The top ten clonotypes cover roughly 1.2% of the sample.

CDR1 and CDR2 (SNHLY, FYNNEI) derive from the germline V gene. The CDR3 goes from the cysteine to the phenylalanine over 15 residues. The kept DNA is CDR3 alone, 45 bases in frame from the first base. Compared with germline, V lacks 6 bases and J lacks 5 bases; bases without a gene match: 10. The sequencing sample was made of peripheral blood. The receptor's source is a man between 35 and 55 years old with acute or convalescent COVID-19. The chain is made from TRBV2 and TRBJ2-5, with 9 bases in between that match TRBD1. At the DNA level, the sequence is TGTGCCAGCAGGGAGACAGGGGGGTGGTTGGAGACCCAGTACTTC. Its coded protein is CASRETGGWLETQYF.